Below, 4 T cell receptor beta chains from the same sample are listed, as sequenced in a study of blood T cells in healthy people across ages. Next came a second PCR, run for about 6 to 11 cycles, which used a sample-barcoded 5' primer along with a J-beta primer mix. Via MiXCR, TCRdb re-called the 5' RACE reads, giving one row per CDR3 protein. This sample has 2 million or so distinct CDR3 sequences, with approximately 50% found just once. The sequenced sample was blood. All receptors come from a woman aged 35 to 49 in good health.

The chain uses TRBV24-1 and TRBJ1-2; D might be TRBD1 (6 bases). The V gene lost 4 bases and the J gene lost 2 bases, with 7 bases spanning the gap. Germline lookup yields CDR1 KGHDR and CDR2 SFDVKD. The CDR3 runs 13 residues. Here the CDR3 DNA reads TGTGCCACCAGTGAGGACAGAAACTATGGCTACACCTTC. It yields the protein CATSEDRNYGYTF.

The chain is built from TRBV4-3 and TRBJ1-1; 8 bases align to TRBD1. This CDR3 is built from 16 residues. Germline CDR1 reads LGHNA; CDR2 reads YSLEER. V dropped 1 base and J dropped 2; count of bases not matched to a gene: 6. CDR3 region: CASSQVTGGLNTEAFF. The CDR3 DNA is TGCGCCAGCAGCCAAGTCACAGGGGGGCTCAACACTGAAGCTTTCTTT.

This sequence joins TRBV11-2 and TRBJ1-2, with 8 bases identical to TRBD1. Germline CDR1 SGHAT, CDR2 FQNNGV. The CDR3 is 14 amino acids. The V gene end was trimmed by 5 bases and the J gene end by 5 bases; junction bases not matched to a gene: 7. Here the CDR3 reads CASSQTGARYGYTF. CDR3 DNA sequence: TGTGCCAGCAGCCAGACAGGGGCTCGGTATGGCTACACCTTC.

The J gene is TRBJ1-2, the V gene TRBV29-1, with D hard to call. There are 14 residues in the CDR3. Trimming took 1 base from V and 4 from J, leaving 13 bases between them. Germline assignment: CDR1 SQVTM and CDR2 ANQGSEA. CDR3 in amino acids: CSVEVSGGSYGYTF. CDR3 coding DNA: TGCAGCGTTGAAGTCTCGGGTGGGTCCTATGGCTACACCTTC.